The 28 T cell receptor beta chains presented below share a single source sample, sequenced in a study of high-grade serous ovarian cancer treatment subgroups. Clones were sequenced by immunoSEQ multiplex PCR, and TCRdb holds only the in-frame ones, with some missing. This table holds about 400 clones, about 68% found once. Tumor samples were taken before definitive surgery or chemotherapy. What was sequenced was tumor tissue. The receptors come from a human donor with high-grade serous ovarian cancer.

The V call is TRBV6-1, the J call TRBJ2-7; weak D call: TRBD2 (5 bases). CDR3 size: 13 residues. V lost 2 bases and J lost 6, with 11 bases in between. Per germline, CDR1 MNHNS and CDR2 SASEGT. The CDR3 sequence: CASSEYVSGEQYF. As DNA, the CDR3 is TGTGCCAGCAGTGAATACGTCAGCGGCGAGCAGTACTTC.

Note on this clone: The identical CDR3 is also encoded by other nucleotide sequences in the sample. V usage is TRBV28 and J usage is TRBJ1-6, with D perhaps TRBD1 (5 bases). From germline, CDR1 is MDHEN and CDR2 SYDVKM. V lost 4 bases and J 10 bases, leaving 14 bases between the germline ends. The length of the CDR3 is 14 residues. The CDR3 here is CASSSGGVWSPLHF. DNA of the CDR3: TGTGCCAGCAGTTCGGGGGGGGTCTGGTCACCCCTCCACTTT.

The genes are TRBV19 and TRBJ2-5; 10 bases fit TRBD1. The J call is doubtful: the DNA matches TRBJ2-7 better. The CDR3 spans 15 residues. CDR1 LNHDA and CDR2 SQIVND come from the germline V gene (reference sequence). DNA of the CDR3: TGTGCCAGTACCCCCGGACAGGGGGTCTCCTACGAGCAGTACTTC. Protein sequence: CASTPGQGVSYEQYF.

The table lists this clone with a count of one. The CDR3 region is CASSLQGTGANVLTF. Written as DNA, the CDR3 is TGCGCCAGCAGCTTGCAGGGAACCGGGGCCAACGTCCTGACTTTC. This chain joins TRBV5-1 and TRBJ2-6; perhaps TRBD1 as D (5 bases). This CDR3 contains 15 residues. V lost 1 base and J lost 4, with 9 bases in between. Germline CDR1 and CDR2: SGHRS and YFSETQ.

This clone was counted a few times. This sequence joins TRBV12-5 and TRBJ1-6; no clear D gene. Germline V gene data show CDR1 as LGHNT and CDR2 as FRNRAP. Between the trimmed V and J ends, which lost 3 bases and 4 bases, there was a span of 10 bases. The CDR3 consists of 15 residues. CDR3: CASGLAGIYNSPLHF. The CDR3 DNA reads as TGTGCTAGTGGTTTAGCGGGGATTTATAATTCACCCCTCCACTTT.

This clone was seen a handful of times. The J gene is TRBJ1-6, the V gene TRBV5-1; D not certain. V lost 0 bases and J lost 6, with 4 bases in between. CDR3 length: 13 amino acids. Germline values: CDR1 SGHRS, CDR2 YFSETQ. The CDR3 spells CASSLDSNSPLHF. The CDR3 region has the DNA TGCGCCAGCAGCTTGGACAGTAATTCACCCCTCCACTTT.

The chain is built from TRBV10-3 and TRBJ2-7; tentative D call: TRBD1 (5 bases). V was cut by 6 bases and J by 1 base, with 10 bases left in between. Per germline, CDR1 ENHRY and CDR2 SYGVKD. This CDR3 region has 13 residues. The CDR3 coding sequence is TGTGCCATCAGCCGTGACAGATCCTACGAGCAGTACTTC. Its translation: CAISRDRSYEQYF.

The CDR3 bases are TGTGCCAGCAGTTTAGGGGTGTCCAAAAACATTCAGTACTTC. Protein product: CASSLGVSKNIQYF. The genes are TRBV27 and TRBJ2-4; D not certain. Germline V gene sequence: CDR1 MNHEY, CDR2 SMNVEV (reference sequence). This CDR3 comprises 14 residues. V was shortened by 2 bases and J by 2 bases, with 7 bases between the two germline ends.

This clone appeared a single time. This chain links TRBV14 with TRBJ2-2; D remains unclear. In germline, CDR1 is SGHDN, CDR2 FVKESK. The germline V and J ends were trimmed by 4 bases and 3 bases, with 6 bases remaining between them. CDR3 length: 13 residues. This CDR3 is CASSRKHTGELFF. CDR3 bases: TGTGCCAGCAGCCGTAAGCACACCGGGGAGCTGTTTTTT.

A single count supports this clone. J is TRBJ2-6 and V is TRBV28, with D maybe TRBD1 (6 bases). Germline CDR1 MDHEN, CDR2 SYDVKM. V lost 6 bases to trimming and J lost 4 bases, with 13 bases between them. The length of the CDR3 is 15 residues. CDR3 nucleotides: TGTGCCAGCAGGGGGGCAGGGGCCGGGGCCAACGTCCTGACTTTC. It is translated as CASRGAGAGANVLTF.

V usage is TRBV7-2 and J usage is TRBJ1-2, with D hard to call. Between the trimmed V and J ends, which lost 3 bases and 8 bases, there was a span of 25 bases. The germline gives CDR1 SGHTA, CDR2 FQGNSA. The CDR3 runs 17 residues. The CDR3 here is CASSFSVLRAPTGGYTF. For the CDR3, the DNA is TGTGCCAGCAGCTTCTCTGTATTAAGAGCCCCCACTGGAGGCTACACCTTC. Variable domain in full (rest from reference TRBV7-2 and TRBJ1-2): GAGVSQSPSNKVTEKGKDVELRCDPISGHTALYWYRQSLGQGLEFLIYFQGNSAPDKSGLPSDRFSAERTGGSVSTLTIQRTQQEDSAVYLCASSFSVLRAPTGGYTFGSGTRLTVV.

This clone was seen a handful of times. The CDR3 DNA reads as TGCGCCAGCAGCCAAGATGTGACGCTAGGCGAAGCTTTCTTT. Protein: CASSQDVTLGEAFF. V gene TRBV4-3 combines with J gene TRBJ1-1, with D hard to call. CDR1 and CDR2 from the germline V gene are LGHNA and YSLEER. Trimming stripped 0 bases from V and 8 bases from J, with 13 bases between. The CDR3 covers 14 residues.

V is TRBV27 and J is TRBJ1-5; a possible D gene is TRBD1 (6 bases). The CDR3 runs 15 residues. Trimming left V 6 bases short and J 2 bases short, with 14 bases between. The germline CDR1 and CDR2 sequences are MNHEY and SMNVEV (reference sequence). In DNA form, the CDR3 reads TGTGCCAGCAGCTTGACAGGTCTTGGCAATCAGCCCCAGCATTTT. This encodes CASSLTGLGNQPQHF.

This sequence joins TRBV21-1 and TRBJ1-5; the table's D gene call, TRBD1, was not cross checked with the DNA. TRBV21-1 is an annotated pseudogene. The CDR3 has 17 residues. The CDR3 is CASSKNRAGVANQPQHF. DNA of the CDR3: TGTGCCAGCAGCAAAAATCGGGCAGGGGTGGCCAATCAGCCCCAGCATTTT.

The chain employs TRBV5-6 and TRBJ2-3; maybe TRBD2 (7 bases). This CDR3 region has 15 residues. V was cut by 0 bases and J by 6 bases, with 14 bases left in between. Germline V gene data show CDR1 as SGHDT and CDR2 as YYEEEE. CDR3 amino acids: CASSLAGGGRDTQYF. Written as DNA, the CDR3 is TGTGCCAGCAGCTTGGCTGGGGGGGGCCGGGATACGCAGTATTTT.

Only a few counts were recorded for this clone. The chain carries TRBV6-1 and TRBJ1-2; no firm D call. Germline V gene sequence: CDR1 MNHNS, CDR2 SASEGT. Trimming shortened V by 7 bases and J by 2 bases, and 5 bases separated the two germline ends. The CDR3 loop spans 11 amino acids. CDR3 residues: CASNENYGYTF. CDR3 sequence (DNA): TGTGCCAGCAACGAGAACTATGGCTACACCTTC.

This clone was seen a handful of times. The chain combines TRBV7-9 with TRBJ2-5; D possibly corresponds to TRBD2 (6 bases). V was clipped by 5 bases and J by 4 bases, with 17 bases between them. In germline, CDR1 is SEHNR, CDR2 FQNEAQ (reference sequence). The CDR3 is 15 amino acids. CDR3 coding DNA: TGTGCCAGCAGCCTCCAGGGACTGGGTATAGAGACCCAGTACTTC. It is translated as CASSLQGLGIETQYF. The full variable domain, completed using reference TRBV7-9 and TRBJ2-5, is DTGVSQNPRHKITKRGQNVTFRCDPISEHNRLYWYRQTLGQGPEFLTYFQNEAQLEKSRLLSDRFSAERPKGSFSTLEIQRTEQGDSAMYLCASSLQGLGIETQYFGPGTRLLVL.

The V gene is TRBV19, the J gene TRBJ1-3; 9 positions agree with TRBD1. After removal of 4 bases from V and 4 bases from J, the junction contained 14 bases not matched to a gene. This CDR3 region has 18 residues. The V gene's germline CDR1 is LNHDA and CDR2 SQIVND (reference sequence). DNA for the CDR3: TGTGCCAGTAGTACCAGGACAGGGGCTTTTACCTCCGGAAACACCATATATTTT. It codes for CASSTRTGAFTSGNTIYF.

V usage is TRBV5-6 and J usage is TRBJ1-5, with TRBD1 matching 10 bases. Looked up from germline, CDR1 is SGHDT and CDR2 is YYEEEE. This CDR3 contains 15 residues. V trimming: 4 bases; J trimming: 6 bases; junction bases outside the gene matches: 7. The CDR3 here is CASSRDRGLFQPQHF. CDR3 nucleotides: TGTGCCAGCAGCAGGGACAGGGGTCTGTTTCAGCCCCAGCATTTT.

The chain joins TRBV5-1 to TRBJ1-1, with a possible D match to TRBD1 (6 bases). The germline CDR1 and CDR2 sequences are SGHRS and YFSETQ. The CDR3 covers 16 residues. Trimming shortened V by 4 bases and J by 1 base, and 17 bases separated the two germline ends. DNA for the CDR3: TGCGCCAGCAGCCCCGAGGGGGTTAGGGCGAACACTGAAGCTTTCTTT. Its translation: CASSPEGVRANTEAFF.

This chain joins TRBV9 and TRBJ1-1; TRBD1 is a possible D gene (5 bases). Trimming took off 3 bases at V and 7 bases at J, with 10 bases between the two ends. Per germline, CDR1 SGDLS and CDR2 YYNGEE. The CDR3 covers 12 residues. The CDR3 loop reads CASSGGTNEAFF. Here the CDR3 DNA reads TGTGCCAGCAGCGGAGGGACGAATGAAGCTTTCTTT. Together with reference TRBV9 and TRBJ1-1, the CDR3 gives the full variable domain: DSGVTQTPKHLITATGQRVTLRCSPRSGDLSVYWYQQSLDQGLQFLIQYYNGEERAKGNILERFSAQQFPDLHSELNLSSLELGDSALYFCASSGGTNEAFFGQGTRLTVV.

This rearrangement joins TRBV5-1 to TRBJ2-3; tentatively, D is TRBD2 (6 bases). Germline V gives CDR1 SGHRS, CDR2 YFSETQ. With 0 bases removed from V and 1 base from J, the gap between germline ends came to 15 bases. The CDR3 has 17 amino acids. This CDR3 is CASSLGYGGSGTDTQYF. In nucleotides, the CDR3 is TGCGCCAGCAGCTTGGGATACGGGGGAAGCGGCACAGATACGCAGTATTTT. The variable domain in full, with the rest retrieved from reference TRBV5-1 and TRBJ2-3, is KAGVTQTPRYLIKTRGQQVTLSCSPISGHRSVSWYQQTPGQGLQFLFEYFSETQRNKGNFPGRFSGRQFSNSRSEMNVSTLELGDSALYLCASSLGYGGSGTDTQYFGPGTRLTVL.

This clone is hyperexpanded in the sample. The J gene is TRBJ2-1, the V gene TRBV6-5; 8 bases are shared with TRBD1. Germline trimming cut 6 bases from V and 9 bases from J; bases unmatched to any gene: 7. The length of the CDR3 is 13 residues. CDR1 MNHEY and CDR2 SVGAGI come from the germline V gene. The CDR3 spells CASRHQGATEQFF. The CDR3 DNA is TGTGCCAGCAGACATCAGGGGGCCACTGAGCAGTTCTTC.

The chain recombines TRBV20-1 with TRBJ2-5; no definite D call. CDR3 size: 11 residues. V was clipped by 0 bases and J by 13 bases, with 12 bases between them. CDR1 DFQATT and CDR2 SNEGSKA come from the germline V gene (reference sequence). This chain's CDR3 is CSARDISVRYF. The CDR3 DNA sequence: TGCAGTGCTAGAGATATTTCCGTACGGTACTTC.

The rearrangement uses TRBV19 and TRBJ2-5, with 7 bases matching TRBD2. This CDR3 has 13 residues. Germline CDR1 reads LNHDA; CDR2 reads SQIVND (reference sequence). Germline trimming cut 3 bases from V and 5 bases from J; bases unmatched to any gene: 3. CDR3 amino acids: CASSMEGGETQYF. The CDR3 DNA is TGTGCCAGTAGTATGGAGGGAGGGGAGACCCAGTACTTC.

The chain couples TRBV5-1 to TRBJ2-1; D is uncertain. Per germline, CDR1 SGHRS and CDR2 YFSETQ. The CDR3 covers 16 residues. Trimming removed 0 bases at V and 6 bases at J, with 16 bases between. The CDR3: CASSLAGLVSSNEQFF. The CDR3 bases are TGCGCCAGCAGCTTGGCCGGTTTAGTCTCAAGCAATGAGCAGTTCTTC.

The CDR3 protein is CSVGRSTNEKLFF. The CDR3 DNA follows: TGCAGCGTTGGAAGGTCTACTAATGAAAAACTGTTTTTT. This chain uses TRBV29-1 with TRBJ1-4, with D hard to call. The germline V and J ends were trimmed by 4 bases and 2 bases, with 8 bases remaining between them. CDR3 length: 13 amino acids. Germline values: CDR1 SQVTM, CDR2 ANQGSEA.

This clone turned up a few times. The rearrangement links TRBV7-2 to TRBJ2-7; 9 bases match TRBD2. This CDR3 region has 14 residues. Trimming cost V 6 bases and J 6 bases; bases outside gene matches: 9. Germline lookup yields CDR1 SGHTA and CDR2 FQGNSA. CDR3 sequence reads: CASSPGLASSEQYF. The CDR3 DNA reads TGTGCCAGCAGTCCGGGACTAGCTTCGTCCGAGCAGTACTTC.